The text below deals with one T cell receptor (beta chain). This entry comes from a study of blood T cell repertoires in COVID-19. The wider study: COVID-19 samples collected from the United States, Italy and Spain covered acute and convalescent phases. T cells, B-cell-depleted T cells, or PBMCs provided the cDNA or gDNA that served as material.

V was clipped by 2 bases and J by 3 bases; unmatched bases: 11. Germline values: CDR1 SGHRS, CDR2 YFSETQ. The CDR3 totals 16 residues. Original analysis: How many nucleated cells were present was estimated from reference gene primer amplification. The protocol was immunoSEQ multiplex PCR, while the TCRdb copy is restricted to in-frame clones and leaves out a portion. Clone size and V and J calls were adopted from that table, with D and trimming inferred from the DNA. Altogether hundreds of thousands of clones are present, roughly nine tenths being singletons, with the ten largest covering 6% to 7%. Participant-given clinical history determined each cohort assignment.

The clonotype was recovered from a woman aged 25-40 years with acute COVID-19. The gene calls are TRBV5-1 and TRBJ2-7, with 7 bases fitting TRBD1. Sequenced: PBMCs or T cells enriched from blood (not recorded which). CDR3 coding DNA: TGCGCCAGCAGCTTTCTACTAGGACAGGATAACTACGAGCAGTACTTC. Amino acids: CASSFLLGQDNYEQYF.